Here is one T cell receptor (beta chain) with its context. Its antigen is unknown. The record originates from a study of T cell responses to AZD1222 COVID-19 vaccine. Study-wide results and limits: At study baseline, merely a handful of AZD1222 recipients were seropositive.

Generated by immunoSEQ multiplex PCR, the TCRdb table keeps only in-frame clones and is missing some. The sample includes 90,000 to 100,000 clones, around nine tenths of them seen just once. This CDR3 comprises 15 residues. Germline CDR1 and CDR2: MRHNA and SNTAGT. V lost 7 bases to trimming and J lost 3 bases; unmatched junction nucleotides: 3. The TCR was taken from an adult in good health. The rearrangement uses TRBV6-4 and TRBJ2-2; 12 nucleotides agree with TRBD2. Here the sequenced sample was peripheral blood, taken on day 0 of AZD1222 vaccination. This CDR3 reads CASTRTSGDTGELFF. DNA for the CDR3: TGTGCCAGCACTCGGACTAGCGGGGACACCGGGGAGCTGTTTTTT.